The T cell receptor beta chain under discussion was sequenced for a study of T cell changes during pregnancy in multiple sclerosis. Some clones are missing from TCRdb's copy, which holds only in-frame ones; the method was immunoSEQ multiplex PCR. The repertoire holds approximately 44,000 clones, with approximately 90% as singletons. Germline CDR1 reads SGHNT; CDR2 reads YYREEE (reference sequence). CDR3 length: 14 residues. V lost 1 base and J 1 base, leaving 7 bases between the germline ends. The clonotype comes from a female donor with multiple sclerosis, enrolled in a pregnancy study. The sample here was CD4+ T cells from peripheral blood mononuclear cells, taken in the first trimester of pregnancy. J is TRBJ2-3 and V is TRBV5-4; D gene unclear. This CDR3 reads CASSLRSGTDTQYF. The DNA for the CDR3 is TGTGCCAGCAGCTTGCGGTCGGGCACAGATACGCAGTATTTT. Combining the CDR3 with reference TRBV5-4 and TRBJ2-3 gives the whole variable domain ETGVTQSPTHLIKTRGQQVTLRCSSQSGHNTVSWYQQALGQGPQFIFQYYREEENGRGNFPPRFSGLQFPNYSSELNVNALELDDSALYLCASSLRSGTDTQYFGPGTRLTVL.